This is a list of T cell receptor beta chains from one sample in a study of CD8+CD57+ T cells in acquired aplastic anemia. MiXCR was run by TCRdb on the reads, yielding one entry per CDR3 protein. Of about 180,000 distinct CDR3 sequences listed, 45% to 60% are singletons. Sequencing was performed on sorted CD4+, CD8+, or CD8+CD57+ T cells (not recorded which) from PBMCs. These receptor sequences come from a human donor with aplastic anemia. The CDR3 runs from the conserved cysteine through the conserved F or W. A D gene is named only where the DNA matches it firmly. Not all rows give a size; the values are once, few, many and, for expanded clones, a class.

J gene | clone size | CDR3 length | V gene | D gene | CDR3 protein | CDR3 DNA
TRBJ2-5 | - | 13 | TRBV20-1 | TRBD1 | CSARGRGPETQYF | TGCAGTGCTAGAGGCAGGGGGCCCGAGACCCAGTACTTC
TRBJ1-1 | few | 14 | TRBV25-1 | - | CASSFSGLNTEAFF | TGTGCCAGCAGTTTTTCGGGGTTGAACACTGAAGCTTTCTTT
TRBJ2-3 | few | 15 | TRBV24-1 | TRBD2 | CATSTTSGSSDTQYF | TGTGCCACCAGCACGACTAGCGGGAGTTCAGATACGCAGTATTTT
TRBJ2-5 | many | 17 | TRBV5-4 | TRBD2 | CASRTGGSSGGQETQYF | TGTGCCAGCAGGACCGGGGGTTCTAGCGGGGGCCAAGAGACCCAGTACTTC
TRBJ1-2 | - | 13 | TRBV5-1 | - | CASSPQGGYGYTF | TGCGCCAGCAGCCCACAGGGAGGCTATGGCTACACCTTC
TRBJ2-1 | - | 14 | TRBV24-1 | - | CATSDGGTYNEQFF | TGTGCCACCAGTGATGGGGGAACCTACAATGAGCAGTTCTTC
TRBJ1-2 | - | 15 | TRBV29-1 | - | CSVAPDSLTRYGYTF | TGCAGCGTTGCCCCCGACAGCCTCACCCGGTATGGCTACACCTTC
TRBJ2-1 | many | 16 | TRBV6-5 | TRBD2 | CASSYGLAGENNEQFF | TGTGCCAGCAGTTACGGACTAGCGGGGGAAAACAATGAGCAGTTCTTC
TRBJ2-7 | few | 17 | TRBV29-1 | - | CSVEAPGASGSGYEQYF | TGCAGCGTTGAAGCCCCAGGGGCAAGCGGTAGCGGCTACGAGCAGTACTTC
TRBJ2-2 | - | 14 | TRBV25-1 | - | CASSDRVGIGELFF | TGTGCCAGCAGTGACAGGGTTGGTATCGGGGAGCTGTTTTTT
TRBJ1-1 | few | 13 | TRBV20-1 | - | CSASTEYLTEAFF | TGCAGTGCTAGCACCGAGTACCTCACTGAAGCTTTCTTT
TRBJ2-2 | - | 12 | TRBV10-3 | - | CAISDHTGELFF | TGTGCCATCAGTGACCACACCGGGGAGCTGTTTTTT
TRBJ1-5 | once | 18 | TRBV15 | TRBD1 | CATSRDRTTGNRNQPQHF | TGTGCCACCAGCAGAGATCGAACGACAGGGAACCGCAATCAGCCCCAGCATTTT
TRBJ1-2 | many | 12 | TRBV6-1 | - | CASSRQPYGYTF | TGTGCCAGCAGTCGCCAGCCCTATGGCTACACCTTC
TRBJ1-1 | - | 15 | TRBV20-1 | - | CSAAGPTSFGTEAFF | TGCAGTGCTGCTGGACCGACCTCCTTTGGCACTGAAGCTTTCTTT
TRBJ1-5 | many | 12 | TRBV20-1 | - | CSAGQGDQPQHF | TGCAGTGCTGGGCAGGGCGACCAGCCCCAGCATTTT
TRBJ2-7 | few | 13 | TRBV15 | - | CATSRGAGYEQYF | TGTGCCACCAGCAGAGGGGCGGGCTACGAGCAGTACTTC
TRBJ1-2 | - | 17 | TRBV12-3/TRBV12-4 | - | CASSAPSPTREQDGYTF | TGTGCCAGCAGTGCACCCTCCCCGACAAGGGAGCAGGATGGCTACACCTTC
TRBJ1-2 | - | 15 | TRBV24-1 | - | CATSDFWGGYYGYTF | TGTGCCACCAGTGATTTTTGGGGAGGTTATTATGGCTACACCTTC
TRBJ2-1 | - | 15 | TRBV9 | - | CASSVAEGAYNEQFF | TGTGCCAGCAGCGTAGCGGAGGGCGCGTACAATGAGCAGTTCTTC
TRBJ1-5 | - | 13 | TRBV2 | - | CASSGGGLQSQHF | TGTGCCAGCAGTGGAGGAGGCCTACAGTCCCAGCATTTT
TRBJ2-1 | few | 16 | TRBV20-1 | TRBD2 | CSASQRGGASYNEQFF | TGCAGTGCGAGTCAGCGGGGGGGGGCGTCCTACAATGAGCAGTTCTTC
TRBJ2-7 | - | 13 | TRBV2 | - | CASSRDPIGPQYF | TGTGCCAGCAGTCGAGATCCGATAGGACCCCAGTACTTC
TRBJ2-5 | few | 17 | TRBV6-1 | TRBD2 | CASSRTSSGGWGETQYF | TGTGCCAGCAGTCGGACTTCTAGCGGGGGCTGGGGGGAGACCCAGTACTTC
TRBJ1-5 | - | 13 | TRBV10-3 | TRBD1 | CAIRGTANQPQHF | TGTGCCATCAGGGGGACAGCCAATCAGCCCCAGCATTTT
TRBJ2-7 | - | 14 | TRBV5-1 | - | CASSLVSADGEQYF | TGCGCCAGCAGCTTGGTCTCAGCCGACGGGGAGCAGTACTTC
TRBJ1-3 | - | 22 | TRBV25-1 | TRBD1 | CASSEPWTVGGQGASAGNTIYF | TGTGCCAGCAGTGAGCCTTGGACCGTCGGTGGGCAGGGGGCGTCCGCTGGAAACACCATATATTTT
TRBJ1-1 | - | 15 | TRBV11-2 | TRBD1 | CASRINRGWVTEAFF | TGTGCCAGCAGAATCAACAGGGGGTGGGTCACTGAAGCTTTCTTT
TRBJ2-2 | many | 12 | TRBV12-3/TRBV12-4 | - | CASSSNTGELFF | TGTGCCAGCAGTTCGAACACCGGGGAGCTGTTTTTT
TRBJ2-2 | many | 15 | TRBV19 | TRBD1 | CASTRGQGWAGELFF | TGTGCCAGTACTCGGGGACAGGGCTGGGCCGGGGAGCTGTTTTTT
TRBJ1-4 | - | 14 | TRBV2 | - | CASYRRTPEEKLFF | TGTGCCAGTTATCGTAGGACACCCGAGGAAAAACTGTTTTTT
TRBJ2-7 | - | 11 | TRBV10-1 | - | CARQLIYEQYF | TGCGCCCGCCAGCTGATATACGAGCAGTACTTC
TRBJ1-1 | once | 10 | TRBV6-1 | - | CASRDVDAFF | TGTGCCAGCAGGGACGTCGATGCTTTCTTT
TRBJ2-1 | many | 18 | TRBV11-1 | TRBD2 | CASSLGGTSGGIYNEQFF | TGTGCCAGCAGCTTAGGTGGGACTAGCGGGGGAATCTACAATGAGCAGTTCTTC
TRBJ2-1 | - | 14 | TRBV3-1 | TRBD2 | CASSQAGGHNEQFF | TGTGCCAGCAGCCAAGCGGGGGGGCACAATGAGCAGTTCTTC
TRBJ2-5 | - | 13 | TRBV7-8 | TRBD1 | CASSSGDRETQYF | TGTGCCAGCAGTTCAGGGGACAGAGAGACCCAGTACTTC
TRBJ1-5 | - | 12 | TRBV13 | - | CASSFGGEPQHF | TGTGCCAGCAGCTTTGGGGGCGAGCCCCAGCATTTT
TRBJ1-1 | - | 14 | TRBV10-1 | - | CASSDSDKNTEAFF | TGCGCCAGCAGTGACTCCGACAAGAACACTGAAGCTTTCTTT
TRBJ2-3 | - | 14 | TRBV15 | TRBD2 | CATSSGGGTDTQYF | TGTGCCACCAGCAGCGGGGGGGGCACAGATACGCAGTATTTT
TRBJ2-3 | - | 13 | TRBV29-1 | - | CSALGQTTDTQYF | TGCAGCGCCTTAGGGCAGACCACAGATACGCAGTATTTT
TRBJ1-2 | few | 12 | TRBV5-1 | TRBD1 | CASSITGDGYTF | TGCGCCAGCAGCATAACAGGGGATGGCTACACCTTC
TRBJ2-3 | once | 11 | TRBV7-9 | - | CASRTEDTQYF | TGTGCCAGCAGAACAGAAGATACGCAGTATTTT
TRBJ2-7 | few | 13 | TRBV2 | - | CASRERVPYEQYF | TGTGCCAGCAGGGAAAGGGTCCCCTACGAGCAGTACTTC
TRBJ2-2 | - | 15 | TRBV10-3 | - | CAISESTRVGGELFF | TGTGCCATCAGTGAGTCGACTCGCGTGGGCGGGGAGCTGTTTTTT
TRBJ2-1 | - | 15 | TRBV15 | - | CATSPTSITYNEQFF | TGTGCCACCAGCCCAACTAGCATCACCTACAATGAGCAGTTCTTC
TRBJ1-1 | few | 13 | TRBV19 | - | CASSTSGRTEAFF | TGTGCCAGTAGTACTTCTGGGCGAACTGAAGCTTTCTTT
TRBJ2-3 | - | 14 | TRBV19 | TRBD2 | CARSIRGDTDTQYF | TGTGCCCGTAGTATCCGGGGGGACACAGATACGCAGTATTTT
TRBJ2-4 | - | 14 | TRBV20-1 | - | CSAKPGLAKNIQYF | TGCAGTGCGAAACCCGGGTTGGCCAAAAACATTCAGTACTTC
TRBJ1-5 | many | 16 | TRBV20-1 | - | CSARIPGTTGNQPQHF | TGCAGTGCTAGGATCCCCGGGACAACAGGCAATCAGCCCCAGCATTTT
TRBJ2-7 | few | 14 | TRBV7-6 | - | CASSENGGGYEQYF | TGTGCCAGCAGCGAAAACGGAGGAGGCTACGAGCAGTACTTC
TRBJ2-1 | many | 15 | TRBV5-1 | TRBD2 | CASSSSGTSGNEQFF | TGCGCCAGCAGCTCGTCCGGGACTAGCGGAAATGAGCAGTTCTTC
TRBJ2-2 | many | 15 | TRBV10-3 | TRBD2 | CAITSGGSGTGELFF | TGTGCCATCACTAGCGGGGGGTCGGGCACCGGGGAGCTGTTTTTT
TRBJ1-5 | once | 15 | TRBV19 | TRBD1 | CASSLDRGDNQPQHF | TGTGCCAGTAGTTTAGACAGGGGAGACAATCAGCCCCAGCATTTT
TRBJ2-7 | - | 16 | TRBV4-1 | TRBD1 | CASSQTLGQGAYEQYF | TGCGCCAGCAGCCAAACTTTGGGACAGGGGGCGTACGAGCAGTACTTC
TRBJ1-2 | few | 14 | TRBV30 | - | CAWSVGERAGPYTF | TGTGCCTGGAGTGTAGGCGAGCGGGCCGGCCCCTACACCTTC